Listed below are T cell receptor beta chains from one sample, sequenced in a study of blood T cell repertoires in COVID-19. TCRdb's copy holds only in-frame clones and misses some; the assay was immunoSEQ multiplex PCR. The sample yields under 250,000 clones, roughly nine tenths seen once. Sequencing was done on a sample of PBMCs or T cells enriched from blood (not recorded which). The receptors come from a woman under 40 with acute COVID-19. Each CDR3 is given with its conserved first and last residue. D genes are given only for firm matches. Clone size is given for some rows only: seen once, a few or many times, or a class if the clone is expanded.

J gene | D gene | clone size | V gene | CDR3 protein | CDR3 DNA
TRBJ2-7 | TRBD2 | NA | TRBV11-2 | CASSIQERGSYEQYF | TGTGCCAGCAGCATCCAGGAGCGGGGGTCCTACGAGCAGTACTTC
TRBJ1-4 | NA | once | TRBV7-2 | CASRRRGSGEKLFF | TGTGCCAGCAGACGCCGTGGCTCGGGGGAAAAACTGTTTTTT
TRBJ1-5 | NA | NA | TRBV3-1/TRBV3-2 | CASSQVHSNQPQHF | TGTGCCAGCAGCCAAGTCCACTCAAATCAGCCCCAGCATTTT
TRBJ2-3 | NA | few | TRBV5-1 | CASSSSRSTDTQYF | TGCGCCAGCAGCTCCAGTCGTAGCACAGATACGCAGTATTTT
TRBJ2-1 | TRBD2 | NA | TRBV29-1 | CSGDLAGYNEQFF | TGCAGCGGGGACCTAGCGGGATACAATGAGCAGTTCTTC
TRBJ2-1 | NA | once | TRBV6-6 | CASSYGRPGSNEQFF | TGTGCCAGCAGTTACGGGCGACCTGGCTCCAATGAGCAGTTCTTC
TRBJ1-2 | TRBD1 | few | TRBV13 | CASSLGGQNYGYTF | TGTGCCAGCAGCTTAGGGGGACAGAACTATGGCTACACCTTC
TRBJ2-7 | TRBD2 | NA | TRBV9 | CASSLGPSGSYEQYF | TGTGCCAGCAGCCTTGGTCCTAGCGGGTCCTACGAGCAGTACTTC
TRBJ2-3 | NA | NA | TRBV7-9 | CASREINTDTQYF | TGTGCCAGCAGGGAGATTAACACAGATACGCAGTATTTT
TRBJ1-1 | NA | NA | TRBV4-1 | CASSQDPPGTQVNTEAFF | TGCGCCAGCAGCCAAGATCCTCCCGGTACTCAGGTGAACACTGAAGCTTTCTTT
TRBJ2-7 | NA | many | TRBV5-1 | CASSDTEPTLYEQYF | TGCGCCAGCAGCGACACAGAGCCGACCCTCTACGAGCAGTACTTC
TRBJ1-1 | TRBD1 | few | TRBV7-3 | CASSNRGLSEAFF | TGTGCCAGCAGTAACAGGGGGCTTTCTGAAGCTTTCTTT
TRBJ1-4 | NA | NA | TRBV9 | CASSAETTTNEKLFF | TGTGCCAGCAGCGCCGAAACAACAACTAATGAAAAACTGTTTTTT
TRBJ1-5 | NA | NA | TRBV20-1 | CSARSGQPQHF | TGCAGTGCTAGGTCAGGGCAGCCCCAGCATTTT
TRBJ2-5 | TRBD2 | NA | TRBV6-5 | CASSYPGGGALETQYF | TGTGCCAGCAGTTACCCGGGCGGGGGGGCCTTGGAGACCCAGTACTTC
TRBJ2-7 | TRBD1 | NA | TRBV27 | CASTGTGAPTTEQYF | TGTGCCAGCACCGGGACAGGGGCCCCCACTACAGAGCAGTACTTC
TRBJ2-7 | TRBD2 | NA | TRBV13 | CASSPPGHGGFYEQYF | TGTGCCAGCAGCCCACCAGGTCACGGGGGGTTTTACGAGCAGTACTTC
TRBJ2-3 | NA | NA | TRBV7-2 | CASSAPELAPSTDTQYF | TGTGCCAGCAGCGCGCCAGAACTAGCTCCTAGCACAGATACGCAGTATTTT
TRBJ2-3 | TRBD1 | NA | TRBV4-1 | CASSQDPADRRDTQYF | TGCGCCAGCAGCCAAGATCCGGCGGACAGGCGGGATACGCAGTATTTT
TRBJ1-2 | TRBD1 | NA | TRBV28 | CASRTGTYGYTF | TGTGCCAGCAGGACAGGGACTTATGGCTACACCTTC
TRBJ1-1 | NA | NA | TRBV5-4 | CASSLALGLNTEAFF | TGTGCCAGCAGCTTGGCCCTGGGGCTGAACACTGAAGCTTTCTTT
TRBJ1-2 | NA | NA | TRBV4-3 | CASSQASATGYGYTF | TGCGCCAGCAGCCAAGCGTCCGCGACGGGCTATGGCTACACCTTC